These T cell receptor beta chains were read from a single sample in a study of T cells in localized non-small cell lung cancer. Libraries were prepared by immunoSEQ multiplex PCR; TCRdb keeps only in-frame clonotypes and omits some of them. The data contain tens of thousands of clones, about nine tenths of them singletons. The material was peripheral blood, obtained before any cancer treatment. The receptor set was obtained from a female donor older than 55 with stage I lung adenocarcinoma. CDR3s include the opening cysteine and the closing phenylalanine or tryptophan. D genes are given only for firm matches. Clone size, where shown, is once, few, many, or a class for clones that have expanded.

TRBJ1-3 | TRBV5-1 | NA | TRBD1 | CASSPGQTDGNTIYF | TGCGCCAGCAGCCCGGGACAGACCGACGGAAACACCATATATTTT
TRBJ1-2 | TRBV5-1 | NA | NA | CASSSLQGSYGYTF | TGCGCCAGCAGCTCGCTCCAGGGTAGCTATGGCTACACCTTC
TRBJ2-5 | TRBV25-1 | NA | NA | CAAARRSGETQYF | TGTGCCGCAGCTCGACGGAGTGGGGAGACCCAGTACTTC
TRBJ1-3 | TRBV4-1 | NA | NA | CASSQETQGASSGNTIYF | TGCGCCAGCAGCCAAGAGACACAGGGTGCGAGCTCTGGAAACACCATATATTTT
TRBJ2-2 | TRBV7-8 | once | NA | CASSLGASNTGELFF | TGTGCCAGCAGCTTAGGCGCGTCGAACACCGGGGAGCTGTTTTTT
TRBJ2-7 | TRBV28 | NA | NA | CASNPYIEGEQYF | TGTGCCAGCAACCCTTACATTGAGGGCGAGCAGTACTTC
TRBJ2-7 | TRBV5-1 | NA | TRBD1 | CASSLDGQGRYEQYF | TGCGCCAGCAGCTTGGACGGACAGGGGCGGTACGAGCAGTACTTC
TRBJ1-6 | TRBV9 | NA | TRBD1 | CASSTGQTNSPLHF | TGTGCCAGCAGCACGGGACAGACGAATTCACCCCTCCACTTT
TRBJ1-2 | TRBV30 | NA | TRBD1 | CAWSVGTGPYTF | TGTGCCTGGAGTGTAGGGACAGGGCCCTACACCTTC
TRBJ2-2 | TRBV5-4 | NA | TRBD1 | CASSPGQGAQTGELFF | TGTGCCAGCAGCCCCGGACAGGGGGCACAAACCGGGGAGCTGTTTTTT
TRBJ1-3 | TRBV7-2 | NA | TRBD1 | CASSQGQASGNTIYF | TGTGCCAGCAGCCAGGGACAGGCCTCTGGAAACACCATATATTTT
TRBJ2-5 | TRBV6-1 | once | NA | CASSASPGETQYF | TGTGCCAGCAGTGCGTCACCGGGGGAGACCCAGTACTTC
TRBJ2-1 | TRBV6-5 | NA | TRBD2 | CASSSLIAGQYNEQFF | TGTGCCAGCAGTTCCCTAATAGCGGGGCAATACAATGAGCAGTTCTTC
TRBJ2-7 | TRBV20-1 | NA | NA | CSARDERRQYF | TGCAGTGCTAGAGATGAGAGGAGGCAGTACTTC
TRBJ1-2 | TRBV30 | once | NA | CAWSHSLNYGYTF | TGTGCCTGGAGTCATAGTCTTAACTATGGCTACACCTTC
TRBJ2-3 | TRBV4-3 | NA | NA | CASSPAGLSTDTQYF | TGCGCCAGCAGCCCGGCAGGGTTATCCACAGATACGCAGTATTTT
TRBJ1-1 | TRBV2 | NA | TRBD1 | CASGDRSAPEAFF | TGTGCCAGCGGGGACAGGAGTGCCCCTGAAGCTTTCTTT
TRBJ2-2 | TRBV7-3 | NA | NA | CASSLSRSNTGELFF | TGTGCCAGCAGCTTAAGCAGATCCAACACCGGGGAGCTGTTTTTT
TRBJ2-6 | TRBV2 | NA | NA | CAVGSGANVLTF | TGTGCCGTCGGATCTGGGGCCAACGTCCTGACTTTC
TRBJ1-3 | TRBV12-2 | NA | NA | CASRPQGGSGNTIYF | TGTGCAAGTCGCCCTCAAGGGGGATCTGGAAACACCATATATTTT
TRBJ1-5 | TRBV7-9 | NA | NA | CASSFYDQPQHF | TGTGCCAGCAGCTTTTACGATCAGCCCCAGCATTTT
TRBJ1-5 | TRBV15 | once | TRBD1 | CATSSSGQVDRMRTGVHQPQHF | TGTGCCACCAGCAGTAGTGGACAGGTGGATAGGATGAGGACAGGGGTCCATCAGCCCCAGCATTTT
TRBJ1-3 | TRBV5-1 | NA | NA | CASSYRADLSGNTIYF | TGCGCCAGCAGTTACAGGGCCGACCTCTCTGGAAACACCATATATTTT
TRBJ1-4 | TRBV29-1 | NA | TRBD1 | CSADLQGAGEKLFF | TGCAGCGCCGATCTACAGGGGGCTGGTGAAAAACTGTTTTTT